This T cell receptor beta chain comes out of a study of STAT5B mutations in CD4+ large granular lymphocyte leukemia. Clones were read by immunoSEQ multiplex PCR, and TCRdb kept only the in-frame ones, dropping some. The repertoire holds about 37,000 clones, with roughly 65% as singletons. Study-wide results and limits: Compared with healthy controls (2/35), patient top clones favored TRBV06 (8/27).

With regard to this clone: Its antigen remains unidentified.

V lost 7 bases and J 2 bases, leaving 18 bases between the germline ends. The CDR3 sequence is 16 residues long. Germline V gene data show CDR1 as LGHNT and CDR2 as FRNRAP. This TCR was sampled from a human donor in good health. The sample was CD4+ T cells from blood buffy coats. The chain employs TRBV12-5 and TRBJ2-1; TRBD1 might be the D (6 bases). CDR3 nucleotide sequence: TGTGCTAGTGCCCCCGGGAAGGACAGCCCCTACAATGAGCAGTTCTTC. Protein sequence: CASAPGKDSPYNEQFF.